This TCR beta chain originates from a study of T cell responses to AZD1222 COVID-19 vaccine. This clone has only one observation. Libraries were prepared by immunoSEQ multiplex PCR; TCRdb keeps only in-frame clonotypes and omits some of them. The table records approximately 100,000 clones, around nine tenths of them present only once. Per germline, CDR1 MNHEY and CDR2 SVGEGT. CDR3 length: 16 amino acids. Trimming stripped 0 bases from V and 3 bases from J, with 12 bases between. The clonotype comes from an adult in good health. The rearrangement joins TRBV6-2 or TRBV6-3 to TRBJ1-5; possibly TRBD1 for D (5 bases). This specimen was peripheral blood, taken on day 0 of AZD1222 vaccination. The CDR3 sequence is CASSYSAGTDNQPQHF. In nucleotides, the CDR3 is TGTGCCAGCAGTTACTCCGCCGGGACCGACAATCAGCCCCAGCATTTT.